A selection of T cell receptor beta chains follows, all from one sample in a study of neurological immune-mediated disorders. TCRdb ran MiXCR on the 5' RACE reads and lists one entry per CDR3 protein. The sample lists 110,000 or so distinct CDR3 sequences, around 3% occurring once. The sequenced sample consisted of PBMCs. Receptor source: a woman in her thirties with multiple sclerosis. CDR3s include the opening cysteine and the closing phenylalanine or tryptophan. Fields, in order: V gene, clone size, CDR3 protein. Size tells how often a clone was seen (once, few, many) or the class of an expanded clone, and some rows leave it out.

v_call: TRBV29-1
clone_size: many
cdr3_aa: CSLSRGGQGAQGYTF

v_call: TRBV10-3
clone_size: many
cdr3_aa: CAISESGGVDFTDTQYF

v_call: TRBV9
clone_size: many
cdr3_aa: CASSLAGTSGDEQYF

v_call: TRBV4-3
clone_size: many
cdr3_aa: CASSQDRQETQYF

v_call: TRBV20-1
clone_size: many
cdr3_aa: CSARDHWAGAAYEQFF

v_call: TRBV20-1
clone_size: many
cdr3_aa: CSASWTSGGNEQFF

v_call: TRBV6-5
clone_size: many
cdr3_aa: CASSYSASGGRYRETQYF

v_call: TRBV20-1
clone_size: .
cdr3_aa: CSASEVPPAEQYF

v_call: TRBV12-5
clone_size: many
cdr3_aa: CASGLVIAGANTEAFF

v_call: TRBV5-1
clone_size: many
cdr3_aa: CASRRVSYNEQFF

v_call: TRBV20-1
clone_size: many
cdr3_aa: CSASRDRGYIQYF

v_call: TRBV4-1
clone_size: many
cdr3_aa: CASSQPTSGTYEQYF

v_call: TRBV6-2/TRBV6-3
clone_size: many
cdr3_aa: CASSILYEQYF

v_call: TRBV6-2/TRBV6-3
clone_size: .
cdr3_aa: CASSYSAEQFF

v_call: TRBV5-6
clone_size: .
cdr3_aa: CASSLKIRNTGELFF

v_call: TRBV5-1
clone_size: many
cdr3_aa: CASSLVEGYGYTF

v_call: TRBV4-3
clone_size: many
cdr3_aa: CASSPYTGTGEDGYTF

v_call: TRBV12-3/TRBV12-4
clone_size: many
cdr3_aa: CASSSRNRADGYTF

v_call: TRBV29-1
clone_size: many
cdr3_aa: CSVVTTSSYNEQFF

v_call: TRBV7-6
clone_size: many
cdr3_aa: CASSSEGSETQYF

v_call: TRBV7-9
clone_size: many
cdr3_aa: CASSGGTYGYTF

v_call: TRBV12-3/TRBV12-4
clone_size: many
cdr3_aa: CASTSQGNSPLHF

v_call: TRBV12-3/TRBV12-4
clone_size: many
cdr3_aa: CAILWSTDTQYF

v_call: TRBV27
clone_size: many
cdr3_aa: CASSLSPGNTEAFF

v_call: TRBV20-1
clone_size: many
cdr3_aa: CSARAALTDTQYF

v_call: TRBV30
clone_size: .
cdr3_aa: CAWSPQGAFGNQPQHF

v_call: TRBV20-1
clone_size: many
cdr3_aa: CSASSARGGPYEQYF

v_call: TRBV7-6
clone_size: few
cdr3_aa: CASSSLGGAEQFF